This T cell receptor beta chain was observed in a study of CD8 T cells in Susac syndrome. Germline V gives CDR1 SEHNR, CDR2 FQNEAQ (reference sequence). The CDR3 is 15 amino acids. Losses at the gene ends were 5 bases for V and 7 bases for J; bases not matched to a gene: 10. Reverse transcription of roughly 0.45 to 1 ug RNA was carried out with random hexamers. TCRdb itself ran the immunoSEQ multiplex PCR reads through MiXCR, one entry per CDR3 protein. The sample lists fewer than 150,000 distinct CDR3 sequences, about 94% occurring once. The chain couples TRBV7-9 to TRBJ2-1; TRBD1 agrees at 8 bases. The sequenced sample was CD8+ T cells from PBMCs. The sequence came from a human donor in good health. CDR3 sequence reads: CASSRFQGAGNEQFF. The DNA of the CDR3 is TGTGCCAGCAGCCGATTCCAGGGGGCGGGGAATGAGCAGTTCTTC. The variable domain in full, completed from reference TRBV7-9 and TRBJ2-1, reads DTGVSQNPRHKITKRGQNVTFRCDPISEHNRLYWYRQTLGQGPEFLTYFQNEAQLEKSRLLSDRFSAERPKGSFSTLEIQRTEQGDSAMYLCASSRFQGAGNEQFFGPGTRLTVL.